Detailed here is one T cell receptor (beta chain). Combining a sample-barcoded 5' primer with a J-beta primer mix, a second PCR ran for 7 to 11 cycles. TCRdb analysed the 5' RACE reads with MiXCR anew, one entry per CDR3 protein. The profile shows 600,000 to 650,000 distinct CDR3 sequences, around 54% of them singletons. V was shortened by 5 bases and J by 0 bases, with 10 bases between the two germline ends. The CDR3 length is 13 residues. Germline V gene sequence: CDR1 DFQATT, CDR2 SNEGSKA (reference sequence). This record belongs to a study of blood T cells in healthy people across ages. This receptor was obtained from a man aged 60 to 75 in good health. The chain links TRBV20-1 to TRBJ2-5; D is undetermined. The sample consisted of blood. The CDR3 sequence: CSALTRNQETQYF. The DNA of the CDR3 is TGCAGTGCTCTCACCCGAAACCAAGAGACCCAGTACTTC.